One TCR beta chain is described in this entry. Its antigen is as yet unknown. The read finishes 3 residues shy of the CDR3 end, and the germline J gene is used to complete it. The data stem from a study of T cells in women clearing cervical HPV infection. Findings and caveats of the study: Repertoire richness, not evenness, was significantly elevated in CIN3+ cases versus controls. Richness plus V gene abundances separated cases from controls with AUC 0.8 to 0.85. Effector/memory and HPV-specific T cells were not isolated, and association timing is unknown.

J was trimmed by 0 bases and V by 0 bases; bases with no gene match: 3. Germline CDR1 reads SGDLS; CDR2 reads YYNGEE. This CDR3 spans 15 amino acids. Assay: immunoSEQ multiplex PCR; the TCRdb copy retains only in-frame clones and omits some. The listing records about 14,000 clones. The J gene is TRBJ2-7, the V gene TRBV9, with TRBD1 identical over 7 bases. The sequence was collected from a woman between 18 and 75 years old with a cervical HPV16 infection that either progressed to CIN3+ or cleared (not recorded which). Sequenced: blood buffy coat. The CDR3 DNA, read in part, is TGTGCCAGCAGCGTAGGCTCAGGGGGCTCCTACGAG. This codes for CASSVGSGGSYE. Given in full, the CDR3 is CASSVGSGGSYEQYF.